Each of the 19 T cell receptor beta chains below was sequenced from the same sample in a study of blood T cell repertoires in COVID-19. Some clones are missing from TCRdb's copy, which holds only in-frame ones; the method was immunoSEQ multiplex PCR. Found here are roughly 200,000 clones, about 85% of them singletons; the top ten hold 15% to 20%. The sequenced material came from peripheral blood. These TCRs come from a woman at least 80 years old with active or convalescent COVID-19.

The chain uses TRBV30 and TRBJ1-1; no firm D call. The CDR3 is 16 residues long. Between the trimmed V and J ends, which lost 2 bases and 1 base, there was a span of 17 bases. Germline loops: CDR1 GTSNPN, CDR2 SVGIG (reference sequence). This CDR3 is CAWSSLGRSSNTEAFF. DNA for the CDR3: TGTGCCTGGAGTTCTTTGGGCAGGTCCTCGAACACTGAAGCTTTCTTT.

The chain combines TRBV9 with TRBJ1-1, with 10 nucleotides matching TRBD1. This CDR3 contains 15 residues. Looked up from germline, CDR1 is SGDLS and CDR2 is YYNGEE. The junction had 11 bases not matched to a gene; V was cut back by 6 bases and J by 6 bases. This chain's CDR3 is CASNGDRGPLAEAFF. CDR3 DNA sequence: TGTGCCAGCAATGGGGACAGGGGACCCCTCGCTGAAGCTTTCTTT.

CDR3 coding DNA: TGCGCCAGCAGCTCCACCGGGACTAGCGAAGAGACCCAGTACTTC. Amino acids: CASSSTGTSEETQYF. The V and J genes are TRBV5-1 and TRBJ2-5; 10 bases line up with TRBD2. CDR1 is SGHRS, CDR2 YFSETQ, per germline. Trimming removed 3 bases from V and 3 bases from J; junction bases left unmatched: 5. CDR3 size: 15 residues.

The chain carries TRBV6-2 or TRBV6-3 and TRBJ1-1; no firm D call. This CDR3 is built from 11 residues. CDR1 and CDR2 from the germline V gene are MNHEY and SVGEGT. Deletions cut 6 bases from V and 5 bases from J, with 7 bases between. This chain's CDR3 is CASSLATEAFF. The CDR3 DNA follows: TGTGCCAGCAGCCTGGCTACTGAAGCTTTCTTT.

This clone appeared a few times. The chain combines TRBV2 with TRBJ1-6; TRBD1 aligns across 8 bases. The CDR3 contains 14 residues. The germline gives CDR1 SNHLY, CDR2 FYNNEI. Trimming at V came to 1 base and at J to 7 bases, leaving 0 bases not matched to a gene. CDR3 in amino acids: CASSEGTGNSPLHF. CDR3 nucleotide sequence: TGTGCCAGCAGTGAAGGGACAGGGAATTCACCCCTCCACTTT.

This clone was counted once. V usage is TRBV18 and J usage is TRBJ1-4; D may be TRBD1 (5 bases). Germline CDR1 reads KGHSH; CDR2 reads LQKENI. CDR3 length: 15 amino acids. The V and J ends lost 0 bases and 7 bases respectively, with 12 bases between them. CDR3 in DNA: TGTGCCAGCTCACCACCTTTCAGGGTTGGTGAAAAACTGTTTTTT. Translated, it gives CASSPPFRVGEKLFF.

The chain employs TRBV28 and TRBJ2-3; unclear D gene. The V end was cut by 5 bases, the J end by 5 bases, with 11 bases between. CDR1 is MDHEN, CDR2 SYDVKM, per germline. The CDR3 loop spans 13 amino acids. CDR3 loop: CASSPPRVDTQYF. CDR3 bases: TGTGCCAGCAGTCCACCCCGCGTAGATACGCAGTATTTT.

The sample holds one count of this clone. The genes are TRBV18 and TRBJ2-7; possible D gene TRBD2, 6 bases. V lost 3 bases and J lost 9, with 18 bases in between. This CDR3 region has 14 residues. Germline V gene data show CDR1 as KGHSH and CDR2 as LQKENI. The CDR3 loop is CASSPRDGGYGQYF. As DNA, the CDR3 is TGTGCCAGCTCACCCCGGGACGGGGGATATGGGCAGTACTTC.

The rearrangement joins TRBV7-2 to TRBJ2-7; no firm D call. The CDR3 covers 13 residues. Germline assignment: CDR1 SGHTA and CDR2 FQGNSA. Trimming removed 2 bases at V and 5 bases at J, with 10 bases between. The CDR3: CASSLTRNNEQYF. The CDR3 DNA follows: TGTGCCAGCAGCTTAACCAGGAATAACGAGCAGTACTTC.

The CDR3 DNA follows: TGTGCCAGCAGCTTAGACTTGGGACAGGGGGTATTCGGTGAGCAGTTCTTC. Its translation is CASSLDLGQGVFGEQFF. The chain couples TRBV11-2 to TRBJ2-1; 11 positions match TRBD1. The CDR3 has 17 amino acids. V trimming: 0 bases; J trimming: 9 bases; junction bases outside the gene matches: 10. Germline V CDR1 and CDR2: SGHAT, FQNNGV. Filled out from reference TRBV11-2 and TRBJ2-1, the complete variable domain reads EAGVAQSPRYKIIEKRQSVAFWCNPISGHATLYWYQQILGQGPKLLIQFQNNGVVDDSQLPKDRFSAERLKGVDSTLKIQPAKLEDSAVYLCASSLDLGQGVFGEQFFGPGTRLTVL.

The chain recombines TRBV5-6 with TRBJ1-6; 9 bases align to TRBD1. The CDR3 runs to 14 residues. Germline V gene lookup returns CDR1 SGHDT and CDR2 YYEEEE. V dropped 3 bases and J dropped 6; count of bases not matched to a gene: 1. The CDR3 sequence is CASSWTGVNSPLHF. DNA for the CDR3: TGTGCCAGCAGCTGGACAGGGGTTAATTCACCCCTCCACTTT.

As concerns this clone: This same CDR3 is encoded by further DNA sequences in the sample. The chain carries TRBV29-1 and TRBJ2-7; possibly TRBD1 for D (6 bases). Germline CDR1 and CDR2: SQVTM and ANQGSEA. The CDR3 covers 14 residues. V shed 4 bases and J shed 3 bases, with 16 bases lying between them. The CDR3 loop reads CSVVGTYSLYEQYF. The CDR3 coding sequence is TGCAGCGTTGTTGGGACATATTCCCTCTACGAGCAGTACTTC.

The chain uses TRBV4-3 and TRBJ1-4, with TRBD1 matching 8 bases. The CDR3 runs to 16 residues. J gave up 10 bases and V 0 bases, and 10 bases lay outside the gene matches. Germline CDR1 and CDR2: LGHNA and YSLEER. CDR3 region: CASSQDTQGAIVKLFF. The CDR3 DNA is TGCGCCAGCAGCCAAGATACCCAGGGGGCAATTGTAAAACTGTTTTTT.

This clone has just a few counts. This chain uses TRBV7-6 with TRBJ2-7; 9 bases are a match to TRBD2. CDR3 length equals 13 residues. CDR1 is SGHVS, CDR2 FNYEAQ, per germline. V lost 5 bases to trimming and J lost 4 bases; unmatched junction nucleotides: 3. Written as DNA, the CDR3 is TGTGCCAGCAGCACGACTAGCGGATACGAGCAGTACTTC. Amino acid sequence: CASSTTSGYEQYF.

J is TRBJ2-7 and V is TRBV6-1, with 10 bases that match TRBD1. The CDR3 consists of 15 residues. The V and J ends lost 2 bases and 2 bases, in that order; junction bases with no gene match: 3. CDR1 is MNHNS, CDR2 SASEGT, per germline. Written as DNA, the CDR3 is TGTGCCAGCAGTGAACCGGGACAGGGGACCTACGAGCAGTACTTC. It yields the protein CASSEPGQGTYEQYF.

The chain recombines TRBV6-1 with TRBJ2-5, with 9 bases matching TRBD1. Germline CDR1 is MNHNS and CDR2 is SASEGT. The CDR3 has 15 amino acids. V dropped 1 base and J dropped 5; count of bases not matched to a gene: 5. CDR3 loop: CASSEGDRATETQYF. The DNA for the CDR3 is TGTGCCAGCAGTGAAGGGGACAGGGCGACGGAGACCCAGTACTTC.

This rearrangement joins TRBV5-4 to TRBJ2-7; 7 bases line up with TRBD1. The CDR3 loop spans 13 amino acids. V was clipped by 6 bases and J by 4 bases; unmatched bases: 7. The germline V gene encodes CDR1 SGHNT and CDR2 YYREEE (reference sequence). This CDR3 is CASIVQGQYEQYF. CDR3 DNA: TGTGCCAGCATCGTACAGGGGCAATACGAGCAGTACTTC.

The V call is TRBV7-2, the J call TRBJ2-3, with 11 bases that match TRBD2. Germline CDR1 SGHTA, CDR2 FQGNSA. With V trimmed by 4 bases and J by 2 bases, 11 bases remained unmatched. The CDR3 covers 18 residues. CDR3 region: CASSSRFETSGNTDTQYF. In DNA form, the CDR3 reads TGTGCCAGCAGCTCCCGATTCGAGACTAGCGGGAACACAGATACGCAGTATTTT.

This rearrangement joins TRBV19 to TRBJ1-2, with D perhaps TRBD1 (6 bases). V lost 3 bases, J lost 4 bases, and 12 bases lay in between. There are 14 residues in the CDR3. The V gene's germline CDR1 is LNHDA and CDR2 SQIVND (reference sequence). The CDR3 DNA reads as TGTGCCAGTAGTATCCGAGGGGGTAGCTATGGCTACACCTTC. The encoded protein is CASSIRGGSYGYTF.